These 18 T cell receptor beta chains were all obtained from the same sample, sequenced in a study of beta chain features in type 1 diabetes. Reverse transcription of all isolated RNA meant that expressed TCRB transcripts were sequenced. Profiling relied on immunoSEQ multiplex PCR, and the TCRdb table lists in-frame clones only, not all of them. The sample holds 250,000 to 300,000 clones; around 7.3% are singletons and the top ten take roughly 1%. The sequenced sample consisted of central memory CD4+ T cells from blood. These receptors were taken from a woman younger than 30 in good health.

This sequence joins TRBV7-2 and TRBJ2-7; no clear D gene. The CDR3 extends over 14 amino acids. Per germline, CDR1 SGHTA and CDR2 FQGNSA. Trimming cost V 5 bases and J 0 bases, with 11 bases left between them. The CDR3 loop is CASSPSHSSYEQYF. CDR3 bases: TGTGCCAGCAGCCCGTCCCATAGCTCCTACGAGCAGTACTTC.

This clone has at least ten counts. The chain couples TRBV4-2 to TRBJ2-3; D unclear. Trimming removed 3 bases from V and 0 bases from J, with 4 bases in between. The germline V gene encodes CDR1 LGHNA and CDR2 YNFKEQ. The CDR3 has 13 amino acids. The CDR3 DNA is TGTGCCAGCAGCCACCCAAGCACAGATACGCAGTATTTT. This sequence encodes CASSHPSTDTQYF.

There are a few counts of this clone. This sequence joins TRBV5-6 and TRBJ1-5; possibly TRBD1 for D (5 bases). Trimming pared 3 bases from V and 9 bases from J, leaving 16 bases between. Germline lookup yields CDR1 SGHDT and CDR2 YYEEEE. This CDR3 contains 14 residues. The CDR3 nucleotides read TGTGCCAGCAGCTCCGGGGGGGTAACTTGGCCCCAGCATTTT. Protein product: CASSSGGVTWPQHF.

The genes are TRBV9 and TRBJ2-5; no reliable D call. The V gene's germline CDR1 is SGDLS and CDR2 YYNGEE. CDR3 length equals 16 residues. The ends were cut back, 2 bases at V and 3 bases at J, with 17 bases in the middle. The CDR3 here is CASSVLGGSGEETQYF. CDR3 coding DNA: TGTGCCAGCAGCGTGCTCGGCGGCTCCGGTGAAGAGACCCAGTACTTC.

This clone was seen a few times. The V and J genes are TRBV5-6 and TRBJ2-3; 10 nucleotides agree with TRBD2. The length of the CDR3 is 16 residues. The V gene end was trimmed by 2 bases and the J gene end by 4 bases; junction bases not matched to a gene: 7. The germline V gene has CDR1 SGHDT and CDR2 YYEEEE. CDR3 coding DNA: TGTGCCAGCAGCTTAGGAACTAGCGGGGTTGCAGATACGCAGTATTTT. This codes for CASSLGTSGVADTQYF.

The chain is built from TRBV7-9 and TRBJ1-3; no firm D call. Trimming removed 8 bases at V and 1 base at J, with 9 bases between. The length of the CDR3 is 13 residues. In germline, CDR1 is SEHNR, CDR2 FQNEAQ (reference sequence). The CDR3 protein is CASGIGSGNTIYF. In DNA form, the CDR3 reads TGTGCCAGCGGGATAGGGTCTGGAAACACCATATATTTT.

This clone showed up just a few times. This sequence joins TRBV28 and TRBJ2-5; D unclear. CDR3 size: 11 residues. V gave up 6 bases and J gave up 10 bases, with 12 bases separating them. Germline V gene data show CDR1 as MDHEN and CDR2 as SYDVKM. The CDR3 sequence is CASSVRSDQYF. CDR3 nucleotides: TGTGCCAGCAGCGTCCGATCGGACCAGTACTTC.

This clone was detected a few times. The rearrangement links TRBV7-2 to TRBJ2-4, with D possibly being TRBD1 (6 bases). CDR3 length: 13 residues. From germline, CDR1 is SGHTA and CDR2 FQGNSA. V was shortened by 7 bases and J by 8 bases, with 15 bases between the two germline ends. In nucleotides, the CDR3 is TGTGCCAGCACCCCGGGACAAAGTGACATTCAGTACTTC. Protein product: CASTPGQSDIQYF.

This clone has only a few counts. This chain uses TRBV11-1 with TRBJ1-5; D gene unclear. Germline CDR1 reads SGHAT; CDR2 reads FQDESV (reference sequence). V was clipped by 2 bases and J by 4 bases, with 6 bases between them. This CDR3 is 13 amino acids long. The CDR3 coding sequence is TGTGCCAGCAGCTTAAGACCTAATCAGCCCCAGCATTTT. As protein: CASSLRPNQPQHF.

This chain links TRBV27 with TRBJ1-1; D unclear. The CDR3 has 14 residues. Deletions cut 6 bases from V and 3 bases from J, with 14 bases between. The germline V gene encodes CDR1 MNHEY and CDR2 SMNVEV (reference sequence). The CDR3 sequence is CASRNKFGHTEAFF. The CDR3 DNA follows: TGTGCCAGCAGGAATAAATTTGGACACACTGAAGCTTTCTTT.

The chain employs TRBV15 and TRBJ2-5, with D hard to call. Germline CDR1 reads LNHNV; CDR2 reads YYDKDF (reference sequence). Trimming shortened V by 0 bases and J by 5 bases, and 4 bases separated the two germline ends. The CDR3 is 12 residues long. The CDR3 loop is CATSRDWETQYF. The CDR3 region has the DNA TGTGCCACCAGCAGAGACTGGGAGACCCAGTACTTC.

Turning to this clone: A much larger clone lies one base from this, so it may be a read error. The sample contains more than one DNA sequence encoding this CDR3. The chain uses TRBV2 and TRBJ2-4; TRBD1 or TRBD2 may be the D gene (5 bases each). Trimming stripped 8 bases from V and 10 bases from J, with 12 bases between. The germline CDR1 and CDR2 sequences are SNHLY and FYNNEI. The CDR3 runs to 11 residues. The DNA for the CDR3 is TGTGCCAGCGGGCAGGGACCGATTCAGTACTTC. It translates to CASGQGPIQYF.

This clone was seen more than once but under ten times. V is TRBV4-2 and J is TRBJ1-1; TRBD1 is a possible D gene (6 bases). The V and J ends lost 1 base and 5 bases respectively, with 11 bases between them. The CDR3 is made up of 14 amino acids. Germline CDR1 is LGHNA and CDR2 is YNFKEQ. The CDR3 DNA is TGTGCCAGCAGCCAAGCCTCCAGGGGAACTGAAGCTTTCTTT. Its translation: CASSQASRGTEAFF.

This chain connects TRBV19 to TRBJ1-2; a weak D match, TRBD1 (6 bases). Trimming left V 6 bases short and J 1 base short, with 12 bases between. The CDR3 is made up of 14 amino acids. The germline gives CDR1 LNHDA, CDR2 SQIVND (reference sequence). Here the CDR3 reads CASRTGQLNYGYTF. The CDR3 coding sequence is TGTGCCAGTAGAACAGGACAGCTTAACTATGGCTACACCTTC.

The V and J genes are TRBV4-1 and TRBJ1-6; D remains ambiguous. The CDR3 is 14 amino acids. Germline loops: CDR1 MGHRA, CDR2 YSYEKL. The ends were cut back, 4 bases at V and 10 bases at J, with 14 bases in the middle. The CDR3 loop is CASSLREGESPLHF. Here the CDR3 DNA reads TGCGCCAGCAGCCTAAGGGAGGGTGAGTCACCCCTCCACTTT.

The rearrangement joins TRBV6-6 to TRBJ2-4; D possibly corresponds to TRBD2 (5 bases). CDR1 and CDR2 from the germline V gene are MNHNY and SVGAGI (reference sequence). CDR3 length: 15 residues. V dropped 6 bases and J dropped 0 bases, with 12 bases sitting between them. The DNA for the CDR3 is TGTGCCAGCAGCCCCCCGGGGATAGCCAAAAACATTCAGTACTTC. Protein: CASSPPGIAKNIQYF.

This clone was seen a handful of times. V and J are TRBV4-2 and TRBJ2-3, with 11 bases identical to TRBD2. Germline CDR1 reads LGHNA; CDR2 reads YNFKEQ. The CDR3 runs to 16 residues. V was clipped by 2 bases and J by 2 bases; unmatched bases: 3. The CDR3 here is CASSQTSGGTTDTQYF. DNA for the CDR3: TGTGCCAGCAGCCAAACTAGCGGGGGAACCACAGATACGCAGTATTTT.

The sample holds a few counts of this clone. The chain joins TRBV5-1 to TRBJ2-5; the D is unclear. This CDR3 contains 14 residues. Germline V gene sequence: CDR1 SGHRS, CDR2 YFSETQ. Between the trimmed V and J ends, which lost 2 bases and 7 bases, there was a span of 15 bases. CDR3 in amino acids: CASSLPDAAGTQYF. DNA for the CDR3: TGCGCCAGCAGCTTACCAGACGCCGCAGGGACCCAGTACTTC.